Described below is a single TCR beta chain sequence and its context. Its antigen is as yet unknown. Its ends do not fully match the called genes, so a read error is possible. TCRdb passed the multiplex PCR reads through MiXCR, listing each CDR3 protein once. The sample has 150,000 to 200,000 distinct CDR3 sequences, more than 25% seen once. The CDR3 spans 13 residues. Germline CDR1 is SGHTS and CDR2 is YDEGEE. The data originate from a study of breast tumors, draining lymph nodes, adjacent tissues. Axillary draining lymph nodes of breast cancer patients supplied the node samples. General study findings and limits: Most tumor T cells seemingly derive from lymph node, then expand in tumor. Tumors had less TCR diversity than lymph nodes, more than nontumor tissue.

Sequenced: axillary lymph node tissue. The chain links TRBV5-8 to TRBJ1-3; D ambiguous. The TCR originated in a female donor with breast cancer. Some clones in this sample may be carry-over from other donors' samples. The CDR3 spells CASSPSSGNAIYF. The CDR3 region has the DNA TGTGCCAGCAGCCCCTCCTCTGGAAACGCCATATATTTT.